The clone carrying this T cell receptor (beta chain) was observed a handful of times. Its antigen remains unknown. The CDR3 covers 15 residues. The V end lost 5 bases, the J end lost 0 bases, and 8 bases lay between the germline ends. Germline assignment: CDR1 SGHNT and CDR2 YENEEA. The sample originates from a study of cytomegalovirus exposure and HLA in healthy donors. Overall study context: Of several hundred genotyped donors, about 80% clustered with self-reported Caucasian donors. Study-wide findings and caveats: Researchers catalogued approximately 170 TCR beta chains as cytomegalovirus-associated. Presence/absence results assume similar sequencing depth per donor, which may not hold.

The PCR had 60 Vbeta and 13 Jbeta primers. Method: immunoSEQ multiplex PCR; TCRdb's copy keeps in-frame clones and lacks some. The sample lists 150,000 to 200,000 clones; 75% to 80% were seen once. This TCR was recovered from a man between 40 and 49 years old in good health and CMV-seropositive. The rearrangement joins TRBV11-3 to TRBJ2-6; no reliable D call. The source material was PBMCs. The CDR3 spells CASSQGVSGANVLTF. CDR3 DNA sequence: TGTGCCAGCAGCCAAGGAGTCTCTGGGGCCAACGTCCTGACTTTC.